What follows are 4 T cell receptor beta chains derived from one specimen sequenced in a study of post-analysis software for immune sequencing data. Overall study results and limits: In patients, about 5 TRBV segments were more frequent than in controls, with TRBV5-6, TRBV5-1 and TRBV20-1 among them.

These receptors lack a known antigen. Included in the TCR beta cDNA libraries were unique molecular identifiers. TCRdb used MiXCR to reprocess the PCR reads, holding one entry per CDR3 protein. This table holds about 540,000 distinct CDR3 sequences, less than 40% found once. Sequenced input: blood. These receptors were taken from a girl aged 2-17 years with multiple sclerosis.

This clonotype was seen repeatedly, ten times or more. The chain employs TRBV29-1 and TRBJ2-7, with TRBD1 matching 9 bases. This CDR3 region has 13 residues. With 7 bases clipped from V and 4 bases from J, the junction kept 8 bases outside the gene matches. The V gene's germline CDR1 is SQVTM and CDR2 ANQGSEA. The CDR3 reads CSAWTGEIYEQYF. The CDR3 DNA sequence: TGCAGCGCCTGGACAGGGGAAATTTACGAGCAGTACTTC.

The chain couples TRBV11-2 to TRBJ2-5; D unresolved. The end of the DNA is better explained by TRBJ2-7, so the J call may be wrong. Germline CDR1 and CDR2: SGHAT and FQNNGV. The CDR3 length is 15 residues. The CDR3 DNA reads TGTGCCAGCAGCTTAGATCTTGGGTATACCTACGAGCAGTACTTC. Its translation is CASSLDLGYTYEQYF.

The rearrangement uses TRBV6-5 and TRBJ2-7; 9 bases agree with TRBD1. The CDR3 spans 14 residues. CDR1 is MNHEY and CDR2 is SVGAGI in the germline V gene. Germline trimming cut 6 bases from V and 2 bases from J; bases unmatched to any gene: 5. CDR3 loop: CASSYGQGTYEQYF. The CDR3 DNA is TGTGCCAGCAGCTACGGACAGGGGACCTACGAGCAGTACTTC.

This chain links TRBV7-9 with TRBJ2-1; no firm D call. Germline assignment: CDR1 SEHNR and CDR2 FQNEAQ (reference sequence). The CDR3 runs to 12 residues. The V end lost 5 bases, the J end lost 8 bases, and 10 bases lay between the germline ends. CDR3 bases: TGTGCCAGCAGCCCCATATTCTATGAGCAGTTCTTC. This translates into CASSPIFYEQFF.